These 7 T cell receptor beta chains were sequenced from one sample in a study of long-term antiretroviral therapy in people with HIV. Researchers report immunoSEQ v3.0 was run at survey level. The table came from immunoSEQ multiplex PCR; TCRdb's copy has only in-frame clones and leaves some out. The sample shows 20,000 to 25,000 clones, 81% of them seen only once. Sample: unsorted PBMCs, taken 0.1 years before starting antiretroviral therapy. These receptors originate from a man aged 35 to 55 with HIV.

V usage is TRBV5-1 and J usage is TRBJ2-1, with D unresolved. The CDR3 runs to 12 residues. Germline values: CDR1 SGHRS, CDR2 YFSETQ. V was pared by 4 bases and J by 3 bases, with 5 bases between. The CDR3 loop reads CASSLNYNEQFF. DNA of the CDR3: TGCGCCAGCAGCCTGAACTACAATGAGCAGTTCTTC.

This rearrangement joins TRBV2 to TRBJ2-7, with D hard to call. V lost 4 bases to trimming and J lost 2 bases, with 9 bases between them. Per the germline V gene, CDR1 is SNHLY and CDR2 is FYNNEI. CDR3 size: 13 residues. This CDR3 is CASSVTEAYEQYF. Here the CDR3 DNA reads TGTGCCAGCAGTGTCACGGAAGCCTACGAGCAGTACTTC.

This chain connects TRBV5-1 to TRBJ2-7, with D perhaps TRBD1 (6 bases). Deletions cut 4 bases from V and 2 bases from J, with 13 bases between. The CDR3 spans 14 residues. Germline lookup yields CDR1 SGHRS and CDR2 YFSETQ. Here the CDR3 DNA reads TGCGCCAGCAGCCCCGACAGGCGAGCCTACGAGCAGTACTTC. This codes for CASSPDRRAYEQYF.

Relative to its sample, this clone is medium-sized. V is TRBV27 and J is TRBJ1-5; D uncertain. With 2 bases removed from V and 7 bases from J, the gap between germline ends came to 15 bases. The germline gives CDR1 MNHEY, CDR2 SMNVEV (reference sequence). The CDR3 has 15 amino acids. As DNA, the CDR3 is TGTGCCAGCAGTTTAATCTCGGGCAGATGGCAGCCCCAGCATTTT. Encoded protein: CASSLISGRWQPQHF.

The chain employs TRBV19 and TRBJ1-2; perhaps TRBD1 as D (5 bases). CDR3 length equals 12 residues. V lost 6 bases, J lost 6 bases, and 11 bases lay in between. CDR1 and CDR2 from the germline V gene are LNHDA and SQIVND (reference sequence). As DNA, the CDR3 is TGTGCCAGTAGCCTAGCAGGGAATGGCTACACCTTC. Translation gives CASSLAGNGYTF.

Written as DNA, the CDR3 is TGTGCCAGCAGTTACGGGCGGGGGGAAGGGGAGCAGTACTTC. It translates to CASSYGRGEGEQYF. The chain is built from TRBV6-5 and TRBJ2-7; TRBD2 matches 8 bases. CDR1 and CDR2 from the germline V gene are MNHEY and SVGAGI. The trim removed 2 bases at V and 7 bases at J, leaving 7 bases unmatched. This CDR3 has 14 amino acids.

The gene calls are TRBV10-3 and TRBJ1-1; D remains ambiguous. The CDR3 length is 12 residues. V lost 1 base and J lost 2, with 2 bases in between. CDR1 is ENHRY, CDR2 SYGVKD, per germline. CDR3 coding DNA: TGTGCCATCAGTGAGTATAACACTGAAGCTTTCTTT. This sequence encodes CAISEYNTEAFF.